The sequence of this T cell receptor beta chain was determined in a study of beta chain features in type 1 diabetes. At the level of the study: Patients looked much like healthy donors when it came to age, gender and cell yields.

The authors sorted CD4+ naive, central memory, regulatory and stem cell-like memory cells via CD45RO/CCR7/CD25/CD127/CD95/CD27. To note about this clone: Its antigen is undetermined.

Every bit of the isolated RNA underwent reverse transcription, so sequencing read expressed TCRB transcripts. Clones were read by immunoSEQ multiplex PCR, and TCRdb kept only the in-frame ones, dropping some. Among fewer than 900,000 clones listed, around a sixth were seen once. Study results and limitations: Equally in patients and controls, PCR might preferentially amplify shorter templates.

Sequencing was done on a sample of naive CD4+ T cells from blood. The clonotype was recovered from a woman between 18 and 29 years old in good health.

This CDR3 is CASSRLDQPNYGYTF. Here the CDR3 DNA reads TGTGCCAGCAGTAGACTGGACCAACCTAACTATGGCTACACCTTC. The V call is TRBV28, the J call TRBJ1-2, with D uncertain. The CDR3 runs 15 residues. Trimming removed 5 bases at V and 0 bases at J, with 13 bases between. The germline V gene encodes CDR1 MDHEN and CDR2 SYDVKM.